This paragraph reports one T cell receptor beta chain. Antigen specificity is unknown. Each donor was a healthy Caucasian individual from Russia, aged roughly 6 to 95. The CDR3 contains 15 residues. Germline loops: CDR1 MDHEN, CDR2 SYDVKM. V was shortened by 5 bases and J by 0 bases, with 11 bases between the two germline ends. This entry is derived from a study of blood T cells in healthy people across ages. Together with a sample-barcoded 5' primer, a J-beta primer mix was included in a second PCR lasting about 6 to 11 cycles. Using its own MiXCR run on the 5' RACE reads, TCRdb lists one record per CDR3 protein. The sample includes hundreds of thousands of distinct CDR3 sequences, around 25% of them seen just once. Findings of the study overall: Any conclusive comparison of naive versus antigen-experienced cells was prevented by using unsorted PBMCs.

These same data were also listed under a study on T cells of mothers and their children. That source reports: Healthy Caucasian mothers, a few in number, and their six children were the donors. Mothers yielded over 9.5 million CDR3 reads, children 3 million to 3.5 million each.

This rearrangement joins TRBV28 to TRBJ2-4; tentative D call: TRBD2 (5 bases). This clonotype originated in a boy younger than 18 in good health. Sample: blood. The CDR3 loop reads CASSAAGSAKNIQYF. In DNA form, the CDR3 reads TGTGCCAGCAGTGCGGCGGGTTCAGCCAAAAACATTCAGTACTTC. The complete variable domain, with remaining parts taken from reference TRBV28 and TRBJ2-4, reads DVKVTQSSRYLVKRTGEKVFLECVQDMDHENMFWYRQDPGLGLRLIYFSYDVKMKEKGDIPEGYSVSREKKERFSLILESASTNQTSMYLCASSAAGSAKNIQYFGAGTRLSVL.